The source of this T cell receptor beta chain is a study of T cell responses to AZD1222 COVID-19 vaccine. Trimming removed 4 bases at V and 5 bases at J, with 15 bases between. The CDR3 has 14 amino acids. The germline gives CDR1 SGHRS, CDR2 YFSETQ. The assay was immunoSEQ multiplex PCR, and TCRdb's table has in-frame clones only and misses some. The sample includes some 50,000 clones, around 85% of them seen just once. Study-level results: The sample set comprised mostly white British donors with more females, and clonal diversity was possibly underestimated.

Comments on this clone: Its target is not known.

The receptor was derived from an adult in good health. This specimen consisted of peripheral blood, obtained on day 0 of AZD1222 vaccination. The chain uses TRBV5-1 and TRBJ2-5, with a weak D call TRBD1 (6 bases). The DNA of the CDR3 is TGCGCCAGCAGCCCAGGGAGTCAGGGGGAGACCCAGTACTTC. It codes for CASSPGSQGETQYF.